This T cell receptor beta chain stems from a study of cytotoxic CD8 clonotypes in ibrutinib-treated CLL. Study background: There were around twelve relapsed/refractory patients and about 15 treatment-naive patients, and around 17 were IGHV unmutated.

Regarding this clone: Its antigen remains unknown.

A 1 in 200,000 to 1 in 1 million T cell depth was the sequencing target. Only in-frame clones appear in the TCRdb table, and some are missing; sequencing was by immunoSEQ multiplex PCR. The table has a few hundred thousand clones, almost 80% seen once. General study results and limits: Lymph node repertoires were not studied, and sampling times were unmatched.

The clonotype originates from a human donor with chronic lymphocytic leukemia. Here the sequenced sample was PBMCs, taken before ibrutinib treatment.

CDR3 nucleotide sequence: TGCGCCAGCAGCTACAGGGACTTGGGCAATCAGCCCCAGCATTTT. Translated: CASSYRDLGNQPQHF. The chain joins TRBV4-1 to TRBJ1-5; TRBD1 might be the D (6 bases). Germline V gene lookup returns CDR1 MGHRA and CDR2 YSYEKL. The CDR3 contains 15 residues. The germline V and J ends were trimmed by 5 bases and 2 bases, with 13 bases remaining between them.